The sequence of this T cell receptor (beta chain) was determined in a study of identical twins. The study's findings and limits: Part of the zero-insertion signal could reflect confounding by invariant MAIT and iNKT cells. Cord blood's abundant beta clonotypes had fewer insertions, unlike memory repertoires. The same donors were not followed; conclusions instead depended on cross-sectional statistical analysis. There was an excess of low generation probability in the out-of-frame alpha sequences that twins shared.

TCRdb ran MiXCR on the 5' RACE reads and lists one entry per CDR3 protein. The profile shows 1.5 million to 2 million distinct CDR3 sequences, around 29% of them singletons. A remark on this clonotype: Its antigen remains unknown. Compared with germline, one end of the junction differs, possibly owing to a read error.

Germline V CDR1 and CDR2: MNHEY, SVGAGI. The CDR3 has 19 residues. The chain joins TRBV6-5 to TRBJ1-4, with TRBD1 as a possible D gene (5 bases). Sequencing used cord blood. This receptor was obtained from a newborn girl in good health. In DNA form, the CDR3 reads TGTGCCAGCAGTTACTCGAGGGCGTCGGGGACGAACACTATTGAAAAACTGTTTTTT. It specifies CASSYSRASGTNTIEKLFF.